The rows below give T cell receptor beta chains drawn from one sample of a study of T cells after yellow fever vaccination. One entry per CDR3 protein, called by TCRdb with MiXCR from the 5' RACE reads. The table includes just under 600,000 distinct CDR3 sequences, roughly 13% detected once. Here the sequenced sample was PBMCs, taken on the day of the yellow fever booster vaccination. The receptors were sampled from a man under 40 who received the YFV17D yellow fever vaccine. The CDR3 runs from the conserved cysteine through the conserved F or W. A D gene is named only where the DNA matches it firmly.

CDR3,length,V,D,J
CASSARALHEQYF,13,TRBV7-2,NA,TRBJ2-7
CASKEVSYNEQFF,13,TRBV25-1,NA,TRBJ2-1
CASKRGGNTGELFF,14,TRBV7-7,NA,TRBJ2-2
CASSVAGAGDTQYF,14,TRBV6-1,TRBD2,TRBJ2-3
CASSGTSGRADQFF,14,TRBV12-3/TRBV12-4,TRBD2,TRBJ2-1
CASSEAGQGNYGYTF,15,TRBV2,TRBD1,TRBJ1-2
CSVDRDRDNEQFF,13,TRBV29-1,TRBD1,TRBJ2-1
CAISVSGADTQYF,13,TRBV10-3,NA,TRBJ2-3
CASSLGAGQFF,11,TRBV12-3/TRBV12-4,NA,TRBJ2-1
CSARVGGNTDEQFF,14,TRBV20-1,NA,TRBJ2-1
CASSQGGGGQFF,12,TRBV4-3,TRBD2,TRBJ2-1
CASSSRTGSATGELFF,16,TRBV28,NA,TRBJ2-2
CASSKARLDDEQYF,14,TRBV4-3,NA,TRBJ2-7
CASSPRGSGTSYEQYF,16,TRBV3-1,TRBD2,TRBJ2-7
CASSLLGSDTQYF,13,TRBV7-3,NA,TRBJ2-3
CASTGSSTDTQYF,13,TRBV6-1,NA,TRBJ2-3
CATGRGGGETQYF,13,TRBV24-1,NA,TRBJ2-5
CASSLGDTLEQYF,13,TRBV7-9,NA,TRBJ2-7
CASSLAGQGDGNEQFF,16,TRBV12-3/TRBV12-4,TRBD1,TRBJ2-1
CASPYEQYF,9,TRBV25-1,NA,TRBJ2-7
CASSSNPGTSGNNEQFF,17,TRBV6-5,TRBD2,TRBJ2-1
CAWRQGHEQYF,11,TRBV30,NA,TRBJ2-7
CASGVSGAVYNEQFF,15,TRBV6-1,NA,TRBJ2-1
CASSLTFTTEAFF,13,TRBV12-3/TRBV12-4,NA,TRBJ1-1
CASSLIDYGYTF,12,TRBV7-9,NA,TRBJ1-2
CASSLTNYEQYF,12,TRBV7-9,NA,TRBJ2-7
CASLQGGNQPQHF,13,TRBV12-3/TRBV12-4,NA,TRBJ1-5
CASSVDRKDEKLFF,14,TRBV25-1,NA,TRBJ1-4
CASSPQTASYNEQFF,15,TRBV18,NA,TRBJ2-1
CASSPTGGQAEQYF,14,TRBV18,TRBD1,TRBJ2-7
CASSWDSNSYNEQFF,15,TRBV5-4,NA,TRBJ2-1
CSVAPEATPIYEQYF,15,TRBV29-1,NA,TRBJ2-7
CASSLGWNTEAFF,13,TRBV5-4,NA,TRBJ1-1